Listed below are T cell receptor beta chains from one sample, sequenced in a study of identical twins. One entry per CDR3 protein, called by TCRdb with MiXCR from the 5' RACE reads. The table lists 1.5 million to 2 million distinct CDR3 sequences, under 35% of them singletons, with under 0.35% in the top ten. Material for sequencing was cord blood. These receptors all stem from a newborn girl in good health. Each CDR3 is given with its conserved first and last residue. A D gene is named only where the DNA matches it firmly. Not all rows give a size; the values are once, few, many and, for expanded clones, a class.

CDR3: CASSQDLINYGYTF
DNA: TGTGCCAGCAGCCAAGATCTCATTAACTATGGCTACACCTTC
size: .
V: TRBV14
D: .
J: TRBJ1-2

CDR3: CSVVGGSEETQYF
DNA: TGCAGCGTTGTTGGGGGGAGCGAAGAGACCCAGTACTTC
size: many
V: TRBV29-1
D: .
J: TRBJ2-5

CDR3: CASSLGRTVGQSPYGYTF
DNA: TGTGCCAGCAGCTTAGGGAGAACAGTGGGACAGTCACCTTATGGCTACACCTTC
size: .
V: TRBV7-9
D: TRBD1
J: TRBJ1-2

CDR3: CASSYPIGQRTYEQYF
DNA: TGTGCCAGCAGTTACCCCATAGGGCAGCGAACCTACGAGCAGTACTTC
size: few
V: TRBV6-2/TRBV6-3
D: .
J: TRBJ2-7

CDR3: CASSISAASHEQYF
DNA: TGTGCCAGTAGTATCTCGGCAGCGTCCCACGAGCAGTACTTC
size: .
V: TRBV19
D: .
J: TRBJ2-7

CDR3: CASSPAPSILETQYF
DNA: TGTGCCAGCTCACCTGCCCCCAGTATTTTGGAGACCCAGTACTTC
size: .
V: TRBV18
D: .
J: TRBJ2-5

CDR3: CASSFQATMNTEAFF
DNA: TGTGCCAGCAGTTTTCAGGCGACAATGAACACTGAAGCTTTCTTT
size: .
V: TRBV12-3/TRBV12-4
D: .
J: TRBJ1-1

CDR3: CAISVEWGTQYF
DNA: TGTGCCATCAGTGTTGAGTGGGGGACCCAGTACTTC
size: .
V: TRBV10-3
D: .
J: TRBJ2-5

CDR3: CASSPRGAGELFF
DNA: TGTGCCAGCTCACCAAGAGGAGCCGGGGAGCTGTTTTTT
size: .
V: TRBV18
D: .
J: TRBJ2-2

CDR3: CAGRLKRGSQYF
DNA: TGTGCCGGCAGACTGAAGAGGGGGAGTCAGTACTTC
size: few
V: TRBV6-5
D: .
J: TRBJ2-5

CDR3: CASSYSNRAYEQYF
DNA: TGTGCCAGCAGTTACTCGAATAGGGCCTACGAGCAGTACTTC
size: .
V: TRBV6-5
D: .
J: TRBJ2-7

CDR3: CASSVPGQSSYNEQFF
DNA: TGTGCCAGCAGTGTACCGGGACAGTCCTCCTACAATGAGCAGTTCTTC
size: .
V: TRBV6-5
D: TRBD1
J: TRBJ2-1

CDR3: CASSLKKRGPGDTQYF
DNA: TGTGCCAGCAGCTTAAAAAAGAGAGGCCCGGGAGATACGCAGTATTTT
size: .
V: TRBV5-4
D: .
J: TRBJ2-3

CDR3: CASNLPGANNEQFF
DNA: TGCGCCAGCAATCTACCGGGTGCCAACAATGAGCAGTTCTTC
size: few
V: TRBV5-1
D: .
J: TRBJ2-1

CDR3: CTLDRVSGYTF
DNA: TGCACCCTAGACAGGGTCTCCGGCTACACCTTC
size: .
V: TRBV20-1
D: TRBD1
J: TRBJ1-2

CDR3: CASSDLATDTQYF
DNA: TGTGCCAGCAGTGACCTAGCGACAGATACGCAGTATTTT
size: .
V: TRBV6-1
D: .
J: TRBJ2-3

CDR3: CASGTRTSGLNGELFF
DNA: TGTGCCAGCGGAACCAGGACTAGCGGACTTAACGGGGAGCTGTTTTTT
size: .
V: TRBV28
D: TRBD2
J: TRBJ2-2

CDR3: CASSWNQPAFYGYTF
DNA: TGTGCCAGCAGCTGGAACCAACCGGCTTTCTATGGCTACACCTTC
size: few
V: TRBV7-9
D: .
J: TRBJ1-2

CDR3: CRPPGQGNGYTF
DNA: TGCAGACCGCCGGGACAGGGGAATGGCTACACCTTC
size: .
V: TRBV20-1
D: TRBD1
J: TRBJ1-2

CDR3: CASSHALRGPGGTDTQYF
DNA: TGCGCCAGCTCCCATGCCCTACGGGGACCAGGGGGCACAGATACGCAGTATTTT
size: .
V: TRBV5-1
D: .
J: TRBJ2-3

CDR3: CASTPTGERETQYF
DNA: TGTGCCAGCACCCCGACAGGGGAGAGAGAGACCCAGTACTTC
size: many
V: TRBV12-3/TRBV12-4
D: TRBD1
J: TRBJ2-5

CDR3: CSAALAGGAYNEQFF
DNA: TGCAGTGCTGCCTTAGCGGGAGGGGCCTACAATGAGCAGTTCTTC
size: .
V: TRBV20-1
D: TRBD2
J: TRBJ2-1

CDR3: CASSFSASDTQYF
DNA: TGTGCCAGCAGTTTTAGTGCCTCAGATACGCAGTATTTT
size: .
V: TRBV12-3/TRBV12-4
D: .
J: TRBJ2-3

CDR3: CAISQGRGYTF
DNA: TGTGCCATCAGTCAAGGTCGGGGCTACACCTTC
size: few
V: TRBV10-3
D: .
J: TRBJ1-2

CDR3: CASSRTSGPTGELFF
DNA: TGTGCCAGCAGCCGTACTAGCGGGCCAACCGGGGAGCTGTTTTTT
size: .
V: TRBV12-3/TRBV12-4
D: TRBD2
J: TRBJ2-2

CDR3: CSASRQSWGFTF
DNA: TGCAGTGCTAGTAGGCAGTCGTGGGGGTTCACCTTC
size: few
V: TRBV20-1
D: .
J: TRBJ1-2

CDR3: CASSSSRGTDTQYF
DNA: TGCGCCAGCAGCTCCTCTAGGGGAACAGATACGCAGTATTTT
size: few
V: TRBV5-1
D: .
J: TRBJ2-3

CDR3: CASSLDYSSTDTQYF
DNA: TGCGCCAGCAGCTTGGACTATTCTAGCACAGATACGCAGTATTTT
size: few
V: TRBV5-1
D: .
J: TRBJ2-3

CDR3: CASSDGLAGSTDTQYF
DNA: TGTGCCAGCTCGGACGGACTAGCGGGAAGCACAGATACGCAGTATTTT
size: .
V: TRBV18
D: TRBD2
J: TRBJ2-3

CDR3: CASSFISPPGGYLPFF
DNA: TGTGCCAGCAGCTTCATTAGCCCTCCGGGTGGTTACCTCCCGTTCTTC
size: few
V: TRBV5-6
D: .
J: TRBJ2-1

CDR3: CASSPQQGGNTIYF
DNA: TGTGCCAGCAGCCCGCAGCAGGGGGGAAACACCATATATTTT
size: .
V: TRBV12-3/TRBV12-4
D: .
J: TRBJ1-3

CDR3: CASSLVGAGGSLGYNEQYF
DNA: TGCGCCAGCAGCTTGGTAGGAGCGGGGGGGTCCTTGGGCTACAATGAGCAGTACTTC
size: .
V: TRBV5-1
D: TRBD2
J: TRBJ2-7

CDR3: CATSDSNRKLFF
DNA: TGTGCCACCAGTGACTCTAACAGAAAACTGTTTTTT
size: .
V: TRBV24-1
D: .
J: TRBJ1-4

CDR3: CASSVDHAGDTQYF
DNA: TGTGCCAGCAGCGTAGATCACGCAGGAGATACGCAGTATTTT
size: .
V: TRBV9
D: .
J: TRBJ2-3

CDR3: CASSLAEVAGQTDTQYF
DNA: TGTGCCAGCAGCTTAGCTGAAGTAGCGGGACAGACAGATACGCAGTATTTT
size: .
V: TRBV7-9
D: .
J: TRBJ2-3

CDR3: CSASRDTLYNEQYF
DNA: TGCAGTGCTAGTCGGGACACCCTCTACAATGAGCAGTACTTC
size: .
V: TRBV20-1
D: .
J: TRBJ2-7

CDR3: CASSTLAGIYNEQFF
DNA: TGTGCCAGTAGTACCCTAGCGGGGATCTACAATGAGCAGTTCTTC
size: .
V: TRBV19
D: TRBD2
J: TRBJ2-1

CDR3: CASSTNGAGENLAGSTDTQYF
DNA: TGTGCCAGCAGCACGAACGGCGCAGGGGAGAACCTAGCGGGTAGCACAGATACGCAGTATTTT
size: once
V: TRBV6-1
D: TRBD2
J: TRBJ2-3

CDR3: CASSSSRGPLTEAFF
DNA: TGTGCCAGCAGCTCTTCCCGCGGACCTCTCACTGAAGCTTTCTTT
size: few
V: TRBV7-2
D: .
J: TRBJ1-1

CDR3: CSARNPRGLSNQPQHF
DNA: TGCAGTGCTAGGAACCCCAGGGGACTGAGCAATCAGCCCCAGCATTTT
size: .
V: TRBV20-1
D: .
J: TRBJ1-5

CDR3: CASSFDRKQYF
DNA: TGTGCCAGCAGTTTCGACAGGAAACAGTACTTC
size: few
V: TRBV12-3/TRBV12-4
D: .
J: TRBJ2-5

CDR3: CSGSGRGGTDTQYF
DNA: TGCAGTGGTAGCGGGAGAGGGGGCACAGATACGCAGTATTTT
size: .
V: TRBV20-1
D: TRBD2
J: TRBJ2-3

CDR3: CSARENSYGYTF
DNA: TGCAGTGCTAGAGAGAACAGCTATGGCTACACCTTC
size: many
V: TRBV20-1
D: .
J: TRBJ1-2

CDR3: CASRPPGQGMQYF
DNA: TGTGCCAGCAGACCTCCGGGACAGGGGATGCAGTATTTT
size: few
V: TRBV12-3/TRBV12-4
D: TRBD1
J: TRBJ2-3

CDR3: CASRKPGLAGNEQYF
DNA: TGCGCCAGCAGAAAACCGGGACTAGCAGGGAATGAGCAGTACTTC
size: .
V: TRBV5-1
D: TRBD2
J: TRBJ2-5

CDR3: CASSISGPLYNEQFF
DNA: TGCGCCAGCAGCATTAGCGGGCCTCTCTACAATGAGCAGTTCTTC
size: .
V: TRBV5-1
D: TRBD2
J: TRBJ2-1

CDR3: CASSQDPGGTGELFF
DNA: TGTGCCAGCAGCCAAGATCCCGGGGGAACCGGGGAGCTGTTTTTT
size: .
V: TRBV4-2
D: .
J: TRBJ2-2

CDR3: CAWSVRASGIGAPYEQYF
DNA: TGTGCCTGGAGTGTACGGGCTAGCGGGATTGGGGCCCCCTACGAGCAGTACTTC
size: once
V: TRBV30
D: TRBD2
J: TRBJ2-7

CDR3: CASSQDRSGASSYNEQFF
DNA: TGTGCCAGCAGCCAAGATAGGTCCGGGGCAAGCTCCTACAATGAGCAGTTCTTC
size: few
V: TRBV3-1
D: .
J: TRBJ2-1

CDR3: CASSPMSGQRDYGYTF
DNA: TGTGCCAGCAGCCCGATGTCCGGGCAGAGAGATTATGGCTACACCTTC
size: few
V: TRBV7-9
D: .
J: TRBJ1-2

CDR3: CASSFLTGATNEKLFF
DNA: TGTGCCAGCAGCTTCCTCACAGGGGCTACTAATGAAAAACTGTTTTTT
size: .
V: TRBV5-6
D: TRBD1
J: TRBJ1-4

CDR3: CASSHKGNQPQHF
DNA: TGTGCCAGCAGCCATAAGGGGAATCAGCCCCAGCATTTT
size: few
V: TRBV4-2
D: .
J: TRBJ1-5

CDR3: CASSWGRGLPFF
DNA: TGTGCCAGCAGTTGGGGCAGGGGGTTGCCTTTCTTT
size: .
V: TRBV12-3/TRBV12-4
D: TRBD1
J: TRBJ1-1

CDR3: CASSVGTGAFF
DNA: TGTGCCAGCAGCGTAGGGACAGGAGCTTTCTTT
size: few
V: TRBV9
D: TRBD1
J: TRBJ1-1